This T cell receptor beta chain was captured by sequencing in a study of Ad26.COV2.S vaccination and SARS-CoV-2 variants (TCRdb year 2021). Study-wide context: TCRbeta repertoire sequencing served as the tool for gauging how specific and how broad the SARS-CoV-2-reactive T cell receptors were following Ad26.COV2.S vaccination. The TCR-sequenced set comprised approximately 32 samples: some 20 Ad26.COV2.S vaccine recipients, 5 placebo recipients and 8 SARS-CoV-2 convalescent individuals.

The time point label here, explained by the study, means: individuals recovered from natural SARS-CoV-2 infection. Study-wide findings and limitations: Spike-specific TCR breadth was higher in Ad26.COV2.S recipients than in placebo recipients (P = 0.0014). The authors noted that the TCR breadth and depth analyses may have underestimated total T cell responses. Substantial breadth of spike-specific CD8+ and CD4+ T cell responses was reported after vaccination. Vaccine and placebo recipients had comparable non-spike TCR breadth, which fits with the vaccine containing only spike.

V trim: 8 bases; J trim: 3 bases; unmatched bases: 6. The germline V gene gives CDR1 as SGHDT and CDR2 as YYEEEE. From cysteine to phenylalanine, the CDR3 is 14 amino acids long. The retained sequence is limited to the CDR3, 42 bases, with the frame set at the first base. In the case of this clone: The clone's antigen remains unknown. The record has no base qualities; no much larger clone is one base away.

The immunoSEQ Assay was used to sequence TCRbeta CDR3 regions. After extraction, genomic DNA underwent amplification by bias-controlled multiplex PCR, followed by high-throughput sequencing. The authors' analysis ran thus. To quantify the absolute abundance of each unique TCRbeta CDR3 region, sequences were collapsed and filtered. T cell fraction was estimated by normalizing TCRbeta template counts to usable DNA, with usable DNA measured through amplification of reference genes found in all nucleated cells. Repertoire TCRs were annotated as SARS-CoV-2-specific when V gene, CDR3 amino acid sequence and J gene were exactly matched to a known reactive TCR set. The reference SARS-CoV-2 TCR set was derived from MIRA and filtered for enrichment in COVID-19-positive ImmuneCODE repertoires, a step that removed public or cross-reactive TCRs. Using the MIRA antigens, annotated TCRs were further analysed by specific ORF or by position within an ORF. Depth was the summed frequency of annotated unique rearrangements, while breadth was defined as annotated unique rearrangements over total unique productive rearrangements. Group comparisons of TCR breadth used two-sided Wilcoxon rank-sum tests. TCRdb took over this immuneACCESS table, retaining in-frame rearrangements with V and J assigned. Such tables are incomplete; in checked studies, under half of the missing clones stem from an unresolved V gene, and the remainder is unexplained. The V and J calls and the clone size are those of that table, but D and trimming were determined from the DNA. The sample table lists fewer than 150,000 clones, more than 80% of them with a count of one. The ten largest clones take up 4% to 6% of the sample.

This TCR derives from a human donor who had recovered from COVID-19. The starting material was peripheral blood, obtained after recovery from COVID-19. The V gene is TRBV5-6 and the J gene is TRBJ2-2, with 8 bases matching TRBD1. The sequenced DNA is TGTGCCAGTAAACAGGGGGAGTACACCGGGGAGCTGTTTTTT. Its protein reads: CASKQGEYTGELFF.